The 14 T cell receptor beta chains presented below share a single source sample, sequenced in a study of CD8 T cells in ankylosing spondylitis. MiXCR, applied by TCRdb to the 5' RACE reads, yields one record per CDR3 protein. The table lists hundreds of thousands of distinct CDR3 sequences, 8.6% of them singletons. Input material: blood, either unsorted or a sorted T cell fraction (not recorded which). The receptors were gathered from a male donor with ankylosing spondylitis or in good health (not recorded which).

This clonotype appeared many times. This chain uses TRBV19 with TRBJ2-3; D possibly corresponds to TRBD2 (7 bases). Trimming cost V 3 bases and J 0 bases, with 16 bases left between them. From germline, CDR1 is LNHDA and CDR2 SQIVND (reference sequence). The CDR3 is 17 amino acids. The CDR3 coding sequence is TGTGCCAGTAGTATGGTGAGGGGGACTACTAGCACAGATACGCAGTATTTT. This sequence encodes CASSMVRGTTSTDTQYF.

The rearrangement links TRBV5-5 to TRBJ1-6; D is unclear. The CDR3 is 16 amino acids. The germline V gene encodes CDR1 SGHKS and CDR2 YYEKEE (reference sequence). V lost 1 base and J lost 6, with 14 bases in between. The CDR3 loop is CASSLNQPWLNSPLHF. For the CDR3, the DNA is TGTGCCAGCAGCTTGAACCAGCCCTGGCTTAATTCACCCCTCCACTTT.

This clonotype was seen at least ten times. The gene calls are TRBV19 and TRBJ2-2; D might be TRBD1 (6 bases). Germline CDR1 and CDR2: LNHDA and SQIVND (reference sequence). The V end was cut by 0 bases, the J end by 6 bases, with 14 bases between. This CDR3 spans 16 amino acids. Here the CDR3 DNA reads TGTGCCAGTAGTATAGAGGGGGCGACTGGGGCCGGGGAGCTGTTTTTT. It specifies CASSIEGATGAGELFF.

This clonotype showed up many times. The V call is TRBV18, the J call TRBJ2-7; TRBD2 aligns across 10 bases. The V gene's germline CDR1 is KGHSH and CDR2 LQKENI. The CDR3 runs 15 residues. V dropped 3 bases and J dropped 1; count of bases not matched to a gene: 3. The CDR3 here is CASSPGTSESYEQYF. CDR3 nucleotides: TGTGCCAGCTCACCGGGGACTAGCGAGTCCTACGAGCAGTACTTC.

This clonotype was seen many times. The rearrangement links TRBV7-6 to TRBJ2-5, with D unclear. Germline CDR1 SGHVS, CDR2 FNYEAQ. Between the trimmed V and J ends, which lost 7 bases and 7 bases, there was a span of 13 bases. This CDR3 comprises 12 residues. The DNA of the CDR3 is TGTGCCAGCATGCCCTATTGGGGGACCCAGTACTTC. Amino acid sequence: CASMPYWGTQYF.

This clonotype was seen at least ten times. The chain combines TRBV20-1 with TRBJ2-7; unclear D gene. V dropped 3 bases and J dropped 0 bases, with 6 bases sitting between them. This CDR3 contains 12 residues. Germline CDR1 DFQATT, CDR2 SNEGSKA (reference sequence). The CDR3 reads CSASGASYEQYF. The CDR3 DNA follows: TGCAGTGCTAGCGGAGCCTCCTACGAGCAGTACTTC.

This clonotype was detected many times. The gene calls are TRBV12-3 or TRBV12-4 and TRBJ2-5; the D gene is possibly TRBD1 (5 bases). This CDR3 is 14 amino acids long. Trimming shortened V by 4 bases and J by 2 bases, and 11 bases separated the two germline ends. The CDR3 reads CASSYGHVQETQYF. In nucleotides, the CDR3 is TGTGCCAGCAGTTACGGACATGTACAAGAGACCCAGTACTTC.

The chain is built from TRBV5-6 and TRBJ2-7, with 13 nucleotides matching TRBD2. Germline V gene sequence: CDR1 SGHDT, CDR2 YYEEEE. This CDR3 contains 17 residues. The trim removed 3 bases at V and 7 bases at J, leaving 13 bases unmatched. This chain's CDR3 is CASSSPLGLAGSEEQYF. The CDR3 DNA reads as TGTGCCAGCAGCTCGCCCCTGGGACTAGCGGGGTCGGAAGAGCAGTACTTC. Based on the CDR3 plus reference TRBV5-6 and TRBJ2-7, the full variable domain is DAGVTQSPTHLIKTRGQQVTLRCSPKSGHDTVSWYQQALGQGPQFIFQYYEEEERQRGNFPDRFSGHQFPNYSSELNVNALLLGDSALYLCASSSPLGLAGSEEQYFGPGTRLTVT.

This clonotype was seen many times. The chain joins TRBV29-1 to TRBJ1-2; no reliable D call. CDR3 length equals 10 residues. Germline V gives CDR1 SQVTM, CDR2 ANQGSEA. Trimming shortened V by 6 bases and J by 4 bases, and 6 bases separated the two germline ends. The CDR3 region is CSVLSYGYTF. Here the CDR3 DNA reads TGCAGCGTCCTGTCCTATGGCTACACCTTC. Looking up the rest from reference TRBV29-1 and TRBJ1-2 gives the full variable domain: SAVISQKPSRDICQRGTSLTIQCQVDSQVTMMFWYRQQPGQSLTLIATANQGSEATYESGFVIDKFPISRPNLTFSTLTVSNMSPEDSSIYLCSVLSYGYTFGSGTRLTVV.

This clonotype was picked up many times. This chain uses TRBV5-6 with TRBJ2-7; maybe TRBD2 (6 bases). The CDR3 loop spans 12 amino acids. From germline, CDR1 is SGHDT and CDR2 YYEEEE. V lost 2 bases to trimming and J lost 4 bases, with 7 bases between them. Here the CDR3 reads CASSFAGYEQYF. The CDR3, as DNA: TGTGCCAGCAGCTTTGCGGGATACGAGCAGTACTTC.

In its sample, this clonotype was seen many times. The chain links TRBV12-3 or TRBV12-4 to TRBJ1-1; TRBD1 aligns across 8 bases. The CDR3 contains 14 residues. Trimming cost V 6 bases and J 1 base; bases outside gene matches: 4. Written as DNA, the CDR3 is TGTGCCAGCAGAACGACAGGGGAGAACACTGAAGCTTTCTTT. Translating gives CASRTTGENTEAFF.

The genes are TRBV27 and TRBJ1-5, with D unresolved. This CDR3 comprises 13 residues. Trimming took 8 bases from V and 7 from J, leaving 15 bases between them. CDR1 and CDR2 (germline): MNHEY, SMNVEV (reference sequence). CDR3 DNA: TGTGCCAGCTCAACCGCGGTAGGGCAGCCCCAGCATTTT. Translated: CASSTAVGQPQHF.

This clonotype was recorded at least ten times. The V call is TRBV29-1, the J call TRBJ2-7; no reliable D call. The CDR3 runs to 11 residues. The germline gives CDR1 SQVTM, CDR2 ANQGSEA. V was clipped by 2 bases and J by 3 bases, with 5 bases between them. CDR3 region: CSVEKGYEQYF. CDR3 bases: TGCAGCGTTGAAAAAGGCTACGAGCAGTACTTC.

This clonotype has ten or more counts. The chain carries TRBV5-5 and TRBJ2-7; no clear D gene. V was pared by 0 bases and J by 2 bases, with 9 bases between. Germline lookup yields CDR1 SGHKS and CDR2 YYEKEE (reference sequence). The CDR3 contains 14 residues. The CDR3 bases are TGTGCCAGCAGCTTGGACTCCCCTACCTACGAGCAGTACTTC. Protein product: CASSLDSPTYEQYF.